One T cell receptor (beta chain) is described in this entry. Antigen: not known. The data derive from a study of T-cell memory formation after mild COVID-19. Study at large: Largely, TCR clusters stayed within a single donor. Study results and caveats: There were some responding clones in pre-infection memory, which suggested that cross-reactive memory had joined. Contracting clones localized mainly to CM and EM when CD4+ and mainly to EMRA when CD8+.

After 5'RACE with constant-segment primers, TCR alpha and TCR beta cDNA libraries carrying sample barcodes and UMIs were obtained. TCRdb independently ran MiXCR on the 5' RACE reads; one entry per CDR3 protein. The sample shows about 190,000 distinct CDR3 sequences, around 21% of them seen only once. CDR3 length: 16 residues. Germline assignment: CDR1 KGHSH and CDR2 LQKENI. V gave up 3 bases and J gave up 2 bases; unmatched junction bases: 9. The chain combines TRBV18 with TRBJ2-5; 7 nucleotides align to TRBD1. The sequenced sample consisted of PBMCs or a T cell subset sorted from them (not recorded which). This TCR derives from an adult woman who had mild COVID-19 (a few samples of this study predate the infection). Cell type and time point are not known. CDR3 loop: CASSPRTGAPQETQYF. CDR3 nucleotides: TGTGCCAGCTCACCCCGGACAGGAGCCCCTCAAGAGACCCAGTACTTC.